Shown below are 29 T cell receptor beta chains from a single sample sequenced in a study of shared clonotypes between healthy human individuals. Libraries were prepared by immunoSEQ multiplex PCR; TCRdb keeps only in-frame clonotypes and omits some of them. The sample contains 300,000 to 400,000 clones, around 67% of which appear only once. Material for sequencing was memory CD4+ T cells sorted from blood. Subset in this sample: CD45RA-negative fraction. The receptor set was obtained from a man under 40 in good health.

This chain joins TRBV7-2 and TRBJ1-6, with D hard to call. The length of the CDR3 is 17 residues. Between the trimmed V and J ends, which lost 3 bases and 6 bases, there was a span of 18 bases. From germline, CDR1 is SGHTA and CDR2 FQGNSA. CDR3 protein: CASSFTSPGSLNSPLHF. DNA for the CDR3: TGTGCCAGCAGCTTCACGTCACCGGGCTCACTTAATTCACCCCTCCACTTT.

This clone appeared a few times. The chain joins TRBV5-4 to TRBJ2-1; 8 nucleotides align to TRBD2. J gave up 1 base and V 4 bases, and 4 bases lay outside the gene matches. The CDR3 is 15 amino acids. Germline V gene sequence: CDR1 SGHNT, CDR2 YYREEE (reference sequence). CDR3 nucleotide sequence: TGTGCCAGCAGCGCCGGACTAGCATCCTACAATGAGCAGTTCTTC. This encodes CASSAGLASYNEQFF. The full variable domain, in which reference TRBV5-4 and TRBJ2-1 provide the parts outside the CDR3, is ETGVTQSPTHLIKTRGQQVTLRCSSQSGHNTVSWYQQALGQGPQFIFQYYREEENGRGNFPPRFSGLQFPNYSSELNVNALELDDSALYLCASSAGLASYNEQFFGPGTRLTVL.

The chain is built from TRBV14 and TRBJ1-5; 7 bases are shared with TRBD1. The germline V gene has CDR1 SGHDN and CDR2 FVKESK. Trimming removed 4 bases from V and 5 bases from J; junction bases left unmatched: 5. The CDR3 contains 14 residues. The CDR3 bases are TGTGCCAGCAGCCCGACAGGGTTGGATCAGCCCCAGCATTTT. It encodes CASSPTGLDQPQHF. Combining the CDR3 with reference TRBV14 and TRBJ1-5 gives the whole variable domain EAGVTQFPSHSVIEKGQTVTLRCDPISGHDNLYWYRRVMGKEIKFLLHFVKESKQDESGMPNNRFLAERTGGTYSTLKVQPAELEDSGVYFCASSPTGLDQPQHFGDGTRLSIL.

CDR3 sequence: CASSPQGDTQYF. CDR3 nucleotides: TGTGCCAGTAGCCCCCAAGGAGATACGCAGTATTTT. This chain links TRBV19 with TRBJ2-3; D gene unclear. Germline V gene data show CDR1 as LNHDA and CDR2 as SQIVND (reference sequence). V lost 6 bases to trimming and J lost 5 bases, with 9 bases between them. The CDR3 has 12 residues.

The chain is built from TRBV28 and TRBJ1-1, with D tentatively TRBD1 (5 bases). This CDR3 comprises 12 residues. Between the trimmed V and J ends, which lost 6 bases and 9 bases, there was a span of 14 bases. CDR1 and CDR2 (germline): MDHEN, SYDVKM. CDR3 sequence (DNA): TGTGCCAGCAGGTCCGGGACTCCTCAAGCTTTCTTT. Translated: CASRSGTPQAFF.

This chain uses TRBV27 with TRBJ2-4, with D uncertain. V lost 8 bases and J lost 7, with 18 bases in between. Looked up from germline, CDR1 is MNHEY and CDR2 is SMNVEV (reference sequence). This CDR3 is 14 amino acids long. Here the CDR3 DNA reads TGTGCCAGCGGCTCCCTAGGGAATATTAACATTCAGTACTTC. Amino acid sequence: CASGSLGNINIQYF.

The chain is built from TRBV5-5 and TRBJ2-3; 11 bases fit TRBD1. CDR1 is SGHKS, CDR2 YYEKEE, per germline (reference sequence). With V trimmed by 4 bases and J by 6 bases, 4 bases remained unmatched. The CDR3 has 14 amino acids. CDR3 nucleotide sequence: TGTGCCAGCAGCCCGGGACAGGGGGAGGATACGCAGTATTTT. Its translation: CASSPGQGEDTQYF.

This chain links TRBV6-6 with TRBJ2-6; D unresolved. V was shortened by 6 bases and J by 2 bases, with 11 bases between the two germline ends. Germline V gene sequence: CDR1 MNHNY, CDR2 SVGAGI (reference sequence). The CDR3 has 15 amino acids. As DNA, the CDR3 is TGTGCCAGCAGCTTACCCAGCCCTGGGGCCAACGTCCTGACTTTC. This translates into CASSLPSPGANVLTF.

The chain joins TRBV7-2 to TRBJ2-7; 9 bases fit TRBD2. Losses at the gene ends were 5 bases for V and 4 bases for J; bases not matched to a gene: 6. Looked up from germline, CDR1 is SGHTA and CDR2 is FQGNSA. CDR3 length equals 14 residues. For the CDR3, the DNA is TGTGCCAGCAGCACCTCTAGCGGGGATTACGAGCAGTACTTC. This sequence encodes CASSTSSGDYEQYF.

Turning to this clone: Other DNA sequences in the same sample also yield this CDR3. The rearrangement joins TRBV19 to TRBJ2-1; 7 positions match TRBD1. The germline CDR1 and CDR2 sequences are LNHDA and SQIVND (reference sequence). The CDR3 covers 15 residues. Germline trimming cut 3 bases from V and 1 base from J; bases unmatched to any gene: 3. The CDR3 coding sequence is TGTGCCAGTAGTATTGACAGGGCTTCCTACAATGAGCAGTTCTTC. It encodes CASSIDRASYNEQFF. Using reference TRBV19 and TRBJ2-1 for the parts outside the CDR3, the full variable domain is DGGITQSPKYLFRKEGQNVTLSCEQNLNHDAMYWYRQDPGQGLRLIYYSQIVNDFQKGDIAEGYSVSREKKESFPLTVTSAQKNPTAFYLCASSIDRASYNEQFFGPGTRLTVL.

CDR3 nucleotides: TGTGCCAGCAGCTTAAGTAGTGGGGAGTACAATGAGCAGTTCTTC. Amino acids: CASSLSSGEYNEQFF. The rearrangement joins TRBV11-2 to TRBJ2-1, with D possibly being TRBD2 (5 bases). The CDR3 contains 15 residues. Trimming stripped 2 bases from V and 4 bases from J, with 12 bases between. CDR1 and CDR2 from the germline V gene are SGHAT and FQNNGV.

The chain joins TRBV10-3 to TRBJ1-2, with D hard to call. Germline V gene data show CDR1 as ENHRY and CDR2 as SYGVKD. The CDR3 consists of 12 residues. Trimming pared 0 bases from V and 5 bases from J, leaving 4 bases between. CDR3 bases: TGTGCCATCAGTGAGTCCCAATATGGCTACACCTTC. It translates to CAISESQYGYTF.

The V and J genes are TRBV27 and TRBJ2-7; D remains unclear. V gave up 8 bases and J gave up 2 bases, with 10 bases separating them. The CDR3 has 12 amino acids. Germline V gene data show CDR1 as MNHEY and CDR2 as SMNVEV (reference sequence). The CDR3 DNA sequence: TGTGCCAGCTCCCCGTATGCCTACGAGCAGTACTTC. Its translation is CASSPYAYEQYF.

The table lists this clone with a count of one. This rearrangement joins TRBV6-1 to TRBJ2-3; 7 bases map to TRBD2. The germline gives CDR1 MNHNS, CDR2 SASEGT. Germline trimming cut 0 bases from V and 1 base from J; bases unmatched to any gene: 4. This CDR3 has 16 residues. In DNA form, the CDR3 reads TGTGCCAGCAGTGAAGCGCGGGGGAGAGGCACAGATACGCAGTATTTT. Translation: CASSEARGRGTDTQYF.

This clone was recorded a few times. V gene TRBV28 combines with J gene TRBJ2-7; D may be TRBD1 or TRBD2 (5 bases each). Germline CDR1 MDHEN, CDR2 SYDVKM. V was clipped by 6 bases and J by 2 bases, with 14 bases between them. This CDR3 contains 14 residues. The CDR3 sequence is CASRTGPPTYEQYF. DNA of the CDR3: TGTGCCAGCAGAACGGGACCCCCGACCTACGAGCAGTACTTC.

The chain has TRBV4-2 and TRBJ2-5; 9 bases are a match to TRBD2. The end of the DNA is better explained by TRBJ2-7, so the J call may be wrong. The CDR3 covers 16 residues. Germline assignment: CDR1 LGHNA and CDR2 YNFKEQ. CDR3 DNA sequence: TGTGCCAGCAGCCAGGATAGCGGGAGCCCTTCCTACGAGCAGTACTTC. This encodes CASSQDSGSPSYEQYF.

This sequence joins TRBV5-6 and TRBJ2-7, with 8 bases aligning to TRBD1. CDR1 and CDR2 from the germline V gene are SGHDT and YYEEEE. The length of the CDR3 is 18 residues. Losses at the gene ends were 3 bases for V and 0 bases for J; bases not matched to a gene: 14. The DNA of the CDR3 is TGTGCCAGCAGCTCGTCACCGGGACAGGTCCGAATCTCCTACGAGCAGTACTTC. It encodes CASSSSPGQVRISYEQYF.

The rearrangement links TRBV28 to TRBJ2-3; TRBD2 agrees at 10 bases. CDR1 and CDR2 (germline): MDHEN, SYDVKM. V dropped 5 bases and J dropped 10; count of bases not matched to a gene: 18. This CDR3 has 17 residues. CDR3 sequence reads: CASSPYVGLAGDWAQYF. In DNA form, the CDR3 reads TGTGCCAGCAGTCCCTATGTTGGGCTAGCGGGAGATTGGGCGCAGTATTTT. The full variable domain, rest sourced from reference TRBV28 and TRBJ2-3, is DVKVTQSSRYLVKRTGEKVFLECVQDMDHENMFWYRQDPGLGLRLIYFSYDVKMKEKGDIPEGYSVSREKKERFSLILESASTNQTSMYLCASSPYVGLAGDWAQYFGPGTRLTVL.

V is TRBV5-4 and J is TRBJ2-1, with TRBD2 identical over 14 bases. CDR1 and CDR2 from the germline V gene are SGHNT and YYREEE (reference sequence). The CDR3 contains 15 residues. V shed 1 base and J 8 bases; nucleotides not matched to a gene: 2. CDR3: CASSLRLAGGDEQFF. As DNA, the CDR3 is TGTGCCAGCAGCTTGAGACTAGCGGGAGGGGATGAGCAGTTCTTC. Supplemented by reference TRBV5-4 and TRBJ2-1, the full variable domain reads ETGVTQSPTHLIKTRGQQVTLRCSSQSGHNTVSWYQQALGQGPQFIFQYYREEENGRGNFPPRFSGLQFPNYSSELNVNALELDDSALYLCASSLRLAGGDEQFFGPGTRLTVL.

This clone was detected a few times. The rearrangement joins TRBV5-6 to TRBJ1-4; D might be TRBD1 (5 bases). The CDR3 spans 14 residues. Trimming stripped 0 bases from V and 7 bases from J, with 10 bases between. The germline CDR1 and CDR2 sequences are SGHDT and YYEEEE. The CDR3 region is CASSLVSGAEKLFF. CDR3 DNA: TGTGCCAGCAGCTTGGTTTCCGGGGCTGAAAAACTGTTTTTT.

The count of this clone is one. This chain joins TRBV6-5 and TRBJ2-7; the D is unclear. The CDR3 has 13 amino acids. Germline lookup yields CDR1 MNHEY and CDR2 SVGAGI. Trimming took 10 bases from V and 0 from J, leaving 13 bases between them. CDR3 protein: CATEIPGSYEQYF. The CDR3 DNA follows: TGTGCCACCGAAATACCGGGCTCCTACGAGCAGTACTTC.

This clone was seen once. V and J are TRBV6-5 and TRBJ2-1; 8 nucleotides agree with TRBD1. J lost 8 bases, V lost 2 bases, and 8 bases had no gene match. CDR1 and CDR2 from the germline V gene are MNHEY and SVGAGI. The CDR3 extends over 15 amino acids. CDR3 sequence (DNA): TGTGCCAGCAGTTACGAATCGACAGGGGACTATGAGCAGTTCTTC. It codes for CASSYESTGDYEQFF.

Concerning this clone: Germline and junction disagree at one end, which may indicate a read error. J is TRBJ2-3 and V is TRBV29-1; no clear D gene. This CDR3 spans 14 amino acids. Germline V gene sequence: CDR1 SQVTM, CDR2 ANQGSEA. In nucleotides, the CDR3 is TGCAGCGTTGATTCAGAGGCCCACACAGATGCGCAGTATTTT. Translating it yields CSVDSEAHTDAQYF.

Only a few counts were recorded for this clone. V gene TRBV6-1 combines with J gene TRBJ2-1; D possibly matches TRBD1 or TRBD2 (5 bases each). The length of the CDR3 is 11 residues. Trimming took 5 bases from V and 8 from J, leaving 7 bases between them. CDR1 MNHNS and CDR2 SASEGT come from the germline V gene. CDR3 protein: CASSWGYEQFF. The CDR3 nucleotides are TGTGCCAGCAGTTGGGGGTATGAGCAGTTCTTC.

Regarding this clone: A far larger clone is only one base removed, so a read error is likely. V usage is TRBV7-2 and J usage is TRBJ1-1, with D possibly TRBD1 on 5 matching bases. The CDR3 is 13 amino acids. Germline V gene data show CDR1 as SGHTA and CDR2 as FQGNSA. CDR3 DNA sequence: TGTGCCAGCAGCCAGGGTCGGAACACTGAAGCTTCCTTT. Its protein is CASSQGRNTEASF.

V is TRBV29-1 and J is TRBJ1-2; 7 bases fit TRBD1. V lost 2 bases, J lost 8 bases, and 2 bases stayed unmatched. The germline gives CDR1 SQVTM, CDR2 ANQGSEA. CDR3 length: 11 amino acids. CDR3 sequence (DNA): TGCAGCGTTGAAACAGGGGACGGCTACACCTTC. Translating gives CSVETGDGYTF.

The chain carries TRBV6-1 and TRBJ2-3, with D hard to call. The CDR3 is 11 amino acids. Germline values: CDR1 MNHNS, CDR2 SASEGT. V was cut by 8 bases and J by 8 bases, with 11 bases left in between. CDR3 bases: TGTGCCAGCGTGCTGGGAAGTACGCAGTATTTT. Translated, it gives CASVLGSTQYF.

The rearrangement links TRBV10-3 to TRBJ2-3, with TRBD1 matching over 8 bases. This CDR3 is built from 13 residues. V lost 8 bases to trimming and J lost 6 bases; unmatched junction nucleotides: 7. Germline values: CDR1 ENHRY, CDR2 SYGVKD. CDR3 coding DNA: TGTGCCATCGGGACAGGTTCTCAGGATACGCAGTATTTT. It encodes CAIGTGSQDTQYF.

The J gene is TRBJ1-2, the V gene TRBV10-2; D is ambiguous. The germline V gene encodes CDR1 WSHSY and CDR2 SAAADI. The CDR3 consists of 12 residues. Trimming removed 0 bases at V and 4 bases at J, with 3 bases between. CDR3: CASSESAYGYTF. In DNA, the CDR3 is TGCGCCAGCAGTGAGTCGGCCTATGGCTACACCTTC.